The 27 T cell receptor beta chains below all came from one sample that was sequenced in a study of radiation and T cells in renal cell carcinoma. Repertoires were generated with immunoSEQ multiplex PCR, while TCRdb's copy carries only in-frame clones and drops some. The sample has 90,000 to 100,000 clones; 84% are singletons. Time point in this sample: blood 4 weeks post-SBRT, at nephrectomy. Regarding treatment: 15 Gy SBRT to primary tumor, nephrectomy 4 weeks later. The specimen was blood, collected from a patient whose treatment included radiotherapy and nephrectomy. These receptors were obtained from a man aged 55 to 69 with renal cell carcinoma.

The chain uses TRBV5-8 and TRBJ2-3; a possible D gene is TRBD1 (5 bases). CDR1 is SGHTS, CDR2 YDEGEE, per germline. The CDR3 extends over 15 amino acids. Trimming removed 8 bases from V and 5 bases from J, with 21 bases in between. The CDR3 loop is CASVPPGLVIDTQYF. In DNA form, the CDR3 reads TGTGCCAGTGTCCCTCCAGGGTTGGTGATAGATACGCAGTATTTT.

This sequence joins TRBV11-1 and TRBJ2-4, with D possibly TRBD1 on 6 matching bases. V was pared by 5 bases and J by 0 bases, with 14 bases between. Germline V CDR1 and CDR2: SGHAT, FQDESV (reference sequence). This CDR3 spans 16 amino acids. The CDR3 nucleotides are TGTGCCAGCAGCCCACAGGGTCCTCGAGCCAAAAACATTCAGTACTTC. Its translation: CASSPQGPRAKNIQYF. Full variable domain (remainder filled in from reference TRBV11-1 and TRBJ2-4): EAEVAQSPRYKITEKSQAVAFWCDPISGHATLYWYRQILGQGPELLVQFQDESVVDDSQLPKDRFSAERLKGVDSTLKIQPAELGDSAMYLCASSPQGPRAKNIQYFGAGTRLSVL.

The chain is built from TRBV5-5 and TRBJ2-7; TRBD2 matches 9 bases. V lost 4 bases, J lost 3 bases, and 11 bases stayed unmatched. CDR1 is SGHKS, CDR2 YYEKEE, per germline (reference sequence). This CDR3 is built from 16 residues. DNA for the CDR3: TGTGCCAGCAGCCCAGGGACTAGCCGTGGACTCTACGAGCAGTACTTC. Amino acids: CASSPGTSRGLYEQYF.

This chain uses TRBV19 with TRBJ1-4, with unresolved D. V lost 3 bases and J 3 bases, leaving 11 bases between the germline ends. This CDR3 region has 15 residues. The V gene's germline CDR1 is LNHDA and CDR2 SQIVND (reference sequence). In DNA form, the CDR3 reads TGTGCCAGTAGTATCAACCCAGGTCCTAATGAAAAACTGTTTTTT. It encodes CASSINPGPNEKLFF. The whole variable domain, filled in from reference TRBV19 and TRBJ1-4, reads DGGITQSPKYLFRKEGQNVTLSCEQNLNHDAMYWYRQDPGQGLRLIYYSQIVNDFQKGDIAEGYSVSREKKESFPLTVTSAQKNPTAFYLCASSINPGPNEKLFFGSGTQLSVL.

This chain uses TRBV7-2 with TRBJ1-3; TRBD1 agrees at 8 bases. The CDR3 has 15 residues. The germline V gene encodes CDR1 SGHTA and CDR2 FQGNSA. V shed 5 bases, J shed 6 bases, and the junction held 9 bases outside the gene matches. The CDR3, as DNA: TGTGCCAGCAGCCTTACGGGGCAGGGGGCAAACACCATATATTTT. Protein sequence: CASSLTGQGANTIYF.

The DNA for the CDR3 is TGTGCCATCAGGGGGGACAGGGTCAGCGACGAGCAGTACTTC. Translating gives CAIRGDRVSDEQYF. The rearrangement uses TRBV10-3 and TRBJ2-7; TRBD1 matches 9 bases. The length of the CDR3 is 14 residues. The junction had 8 bases not matched to a gene; V was cut back by 6 bases and J by 5 bases. CDR1 and CDR2 from the germline V gene are ENHRY and SYGVKD.

The chain uses TRBV6-1 and TRBJ2-3; 12 bases are shared with TRBD2. With 4 bases clipped from V and 4 bases from J, the junction kept 3 bases outside the gene matches. CDR1 and CDR2 (germline): MNHNS, SASEGT. The CDR3 runs 15 residues. CDR3 region: CASSGLAGGPDTQYF. CDR3 bases: TGTGCCAGCAGTGGGCTAGCGGGAGGGCCAGATACGCAGTATTTT.

The V gene is TRBV9, the J gene TRBJ1-3; tentative D call: TRBD1 (5 bases). Trimming stripped 2 bases from V and 2 bases from J, with 11 bases between. The CDR3 runs to 15 residues. CDR1 and CDR2 (germline): SGDLS, YYNGEE. The CDR3 spells CASSVGTTAGNTIYF. The CDR3 DNA is TGTGCCAGCAGCGTGGGGACTACTGCTGGAAACACCATATATTTT.

The V gene is TRBV5-1, the J gene TRBJ1-4, with D unresolved. The CDR3 consists of 13 residues. V dropped 4 bases and J dropped 5 bases, with 9 bases sitting between them. In germline, CDR1 is SGHRS, CDR2 YFSETQ. CDR3 sequence: CASSRTKNEKLFF. In nucleotides, the CDR3 is TGCGCCAGCAGCCGTACTAAGAATGAAAAACTGTTTTTT.

V usage is TRBV25-1 and J usage is TRBJ1-1; TRBD1 might be the D (6 bases). Germline V gives CDR1 MGHDK, CDR2 SYGVNS. The CDR3 contains 14 residues. V lost 2 bases and J lost 4, with 11 bases in between. The CDR3 coding sequence is TGTGCCAGCAGTGAAACAGGGACCATCACTGAAGCTTTCTTT. It yields the protein CASSETGTITEAFF. Filled out from reference TRBV25-1 and TRBJ1-1, the complete variable domain reads EADIYQTPRYLVIGTGKKITLECSQTMGHDKMYWYQQDPGMELHLIHYSYGVNSTEKGDLSSESTVSRIRTEHFPLTLESARPSHTSQYLCASSETGTITEAFFGQGTRLTVV.

J is TRBJ2-7 and V is TRBV18; tentatively, D is TRBD1 (6 bases). The CDR3 runs to 14 residues. The ends were cut back, 1 base at V and 5 bases at J, with 12 bases in the middle. Per germline, CDR1 KGHSH and CDR2 LQKENI. The CDR3 reads CASSPLKDSNEQYF. The CDR3 DNA sequence: TGTGCCAGCTCACCACTTAAGGACAGTAACGAGCAGTACTTC.

The chain employs TRBV7-9 and TRBJ2-3; the match to TRBD2 covers 9 bases. V dropped 8 bases and J dropped 9; count of bases not matched to a gene: 12. Germline values: CDR1 SEHNR, CDR2 FQNEAQ (reference sequence). This CDR3 is built from 14 residues. The chain's CDR3 is CASARGASGETQYF. CDR3 sequence (DNA): TGTGCCAGCGCAAGAGGGGCTAGCGGGGAAACGCAGTATTTT.

The chain couples TRBV5-5 to TRBJ2-7, with TRBD1 matching over 7 bases. V was pared by 3 bases and J by 4 bases, with 13 bases of the junction left unmatched. The germline CDR1 and CDR2 sequences are SGHKS and YYEKEE (reference sequence). The CDR3 loop spans 16 amino acids. The CDR3 DNA is TGTGCCAGCAGCTCCGCAGGACAGGATAGGGGTTACGAGCAGTACTTC. Amino acid sequence: CASSSAGQDRGYEQYF.

The J gene is TRBJ1-2, the V gene TRBV28; maybe TRBD1 (5 bases). This CDR3 is 13 amino acids long. Germline-derived CDR1 and CDR2 are MDHEN and SYDVKM. V was trimmed by 7 bases and J by 4 bases, leaving 13 bases between them. The CDR3 region is CASNQGEAYGYTF. CDR3 in DNA: TGTGCCAGCAACCAAGGGGAGGCCTATGGCTACACCTTC.

This chain connects TRBV2 to TRBJ1-2; 11 positions match TRBD1. The junction had 5 bases not matched to a gene; V was cut back by 4 bases and J by 10 bases. CDR3 length equals 13 residues. Per the germline V gene, CDR1 is SNHLY and CDR2 is FYNNEI. The CDR3 region is CASSAGTGGPYTF. The CDR3 DNA is TGTGCCAGCAGTGCCGGGACAGGGGGACCCTACACCTTC. Complete variable domain (other parts from reference TRBV2 and TRBJ1-2): EPEVTQTPSHQVTQMGQEVILRCVPISNHLYFYWYRQILGQKVEFLVSFYNNEISEKSEIFDDQFSVERPDGSNFTLKIRSTKLEDSAMYFCASSAGTGGPYTFGSGTRLTVV.

The chain couples TRBV9 to TRBJ2-7; TRBD2 agrees at 8 bases. In germline, CDR1 is SGDLS, CDR2 YYNGEE. Trimming removed 4 bases from V and 6 bases from J; junction bases left unmatched: 12. This CDR3 has 15 residues. The CDR3: CASSLSGSDTFEQYF. CDR3 nucleotide sequence: TGTGCCAGCAGCCTAAGCGGGAGTGACACGTTCGAGCAGTACTTC.

As DNA, the CDR3 is TGTGCCAGCAGCTCGCCAGACACAGATACGCAGTATTTT. It specifies CASSSPDTDTQYF. The V gene is TRBV7-9, the J gene TRBJ2-3; no firm D call. The CDR3 is 13 amino acids. V lost 4 bases, J lost 2 bases, and 7 bases lay in between. CDR1 and CDR2 (germline): SEHNR, FQNEAQ (reference sequence).

The chain has TRBV27 and TRBJ2-7; 9 nucleotides line up with TRBD2. Trimming took 4 bases from V and 1 from J; bases not matched to a gene: 5. This CDR3 has 15 residues. CDR1 is MNHEY, CDR2 SMNVEV, per germline (reference sequence). CDR3 sequence (DNA): TGTGCCAGCAGTTGGGGACTAGCAGATTCCTACGAGCAGTACTTC. Its translation is CASSWGLADSYEQYF.

J is TRBJ1-3 and V is TRBV28, with D unresolved. CDR1 and CDR2 from the germline V gene are MDHEN and SYDVKM. The CDR3 has 15 residues. V lost 6 bases and J 2 bases, leaving 14 bases between the germline ends. Written as DNA, the CDR3 is TGTGCCAGCAGGACCACTGGGAGGACTGGAAACACCATATATTTT. This codes for CASRTTGRTGNTIYF.

This clone occurred a few times. The gene calls are TRBV5-1 and TRBJ1-3; possible D gene TRBD1, 5 bases. Germline V gene sequence: CDR1 SGHRS, CDR2 YFSETQ. The V gene lost 4 bases and the J gene lost 0 bases, with 8 bases spanning the gap. The CDR3 has 14 residues. For the CDR3, the DNA is TGCGCCAGCAGCCGCGACAGCTCTGGAAACACCATATATTTT. This codes for CASSRDSSGNTIYF.

The J gene is TRBJ1-4, the V gene TRBV7-2; TRBD1 might be the D (5 bases). Germline V CDR1 and CDR2: SGHTA, FQGNSA. CDR3 length: 16 amino acids. Between the trimmed V and J ends, which lost 4 bases and 5 bases, there was a span of 17 bases. The CDR3, as DNA: TGTGCCAGCAGCTCCCGGACTGGTGGGGGAAATGAAAAACTGTTTTTT. It codes for CASSSRTGGGNEKLFF.

The chain combines TRBV27 with TRBJ2-1; D remains unclear. This CDR3 region has 16 residues. The ends were cut back, 6 bases at V and 10 bases at J, with 25 bases in the middle. CDR1 MNHEY and CDR2 SMNVEV come from the germline V gene (reference sequence). CDR3 region: CASSDLGNRALGEQFF. Here the CDR3 DNA reads TGTGCCAGCAGCGACCTTGGTAACCGGGCGCTAGGGGAGCAGTTCTTC.

The chain has TRBV5-8 and TRBJ2-1; 9 nucleotides line up with TRBD2. V was clipped by 0 bases and J by 5 bases; unmatched bases: 12. The CDR3 length is 18 residues. Germline CDR1 is SGHTS and CDR2 is YDEGEE. For the CDR3, the DNA is TGTGCCAGCAGCTTGGCGGGTATTGGGCTAGCGGGAAACAATGAGCAGTTCTTC. Translation: CASSLAGIGLAGNNEQFF.

There are a few counts of this clone. This sequence joins TRBV18 and TRBJ2-3; maybe TRBD1 (5 bases). V lost 1 base to trimming and J lost 4 bases, with 12 bases between them. In germline, CDR1 is KGHSH, CDR2 LQKENI. This CDR3 has 15 amino acids. CDR3: CASSPRQGRADTQYF. CDR3 nucleotides: TGTGCCAGCTCACCACGGCAGGGTAGGGCAGATACGCAGTATTTT.

The J gene is TRBJ2-7, the V gene TRBV5-1; D is perhaps TRBD1 (6 bases). V lost 4 bases, J lost 5 bases, and 16 bases lay in between. The CDR3 runs to 14 residues. CDR1 is SGHRS and CDR2 is YFSETQ in the germline V gene. In DNA, the CDR3 is TGCGCCAGCAGCCCACATACAGGGACCGACGAGCAGTACTTC. This codes for CASSPHTGTDEQYF.

The J gene is TRBJ1-5, the V gene TRBV7-6, with D perhaps matching TRBD1 (6 bases). Germline V gene data show CDR1 as SGHVS and CDR2 as FNYEAQ. The CDR3 is 14 residues long. The germline V and J ends were trimmed by 5 bases and 6 bases, with 14 bases remaining between them. This chain's CDR3 is CASSPRGSTQPQHF. DNA of the CDR3: TGTGCCAGCAGCCCCAGGGGTAGTACTCAGCCCCAGCATTTT.

This chain links TRBV6-1 with TRBJ2-7, with TRBD2 identical over 8 bases. V was clipped by 0 bases and J by 0 bases; unmatched bases: 7. Germline V gene sequence: CDR1 MNHNS, CDR2 SASEGT. CDR3 length: 17 amino acids. The CDR3 DNA reads TGTGCCAGCAGTGAAGCGCTTTGGGGGACTAGCTCCTACGAGCAGTACTTC. Amino acids: CASSEALWGTSSYEQYF.